These 5 T cell receptor beta chains came from one sample sequenced in a study of blood T cell repertoires in COVID-19. Profiled with immunoSEQ multiplex PCR; TCRdb holds only in-frame clones, not every one. This table has about 300,000 clones, about 85% appearing once. The source material was PBMCs or T cells enriched from blood (not recorded which). The receptors derive from a woman under 40 who had recovered from COVID-19.

This rearrangement joins TRBV15 to TRBJ1-3; possibly TRBD1 for D (5 bases). V was shortened by 0 bases and J by 1 base, with 10 bases between the two germline ends. Germline lookup yields CDR1 LNHNV and CDR2 YYDKDF (reference sequence). The CDR3 extends over 16 amino acids. The CDR3 DNA reads TGTGCCACCAGCAGAGATGGCAGGGTTTCTGGAAACACCATATATTTT. It encodes CATSRDGRVSGNTIYF.

The CDR3 is CASSLGMKGHRGSDTQYF. Here the CDR3 DNA reads TGTGCCAGCAGCTTGGGAATGAAGGGCCATCGGGGGTCGGATACGCAGTATTTT. This chain joins TRBV5-8 and TRBJ2-3, with D tentatively TRBD2 (6 bases). The CDR3 is 18 residues long. Per germline, CDR1 SGHTS and CDR2 YDEGEE. Trimming stripped 0 bases from V and 6 bases from J, with 23 bases between.

A few counts support this clone. This chain uses TRBV6-4 with TRBJ2-1, with TRBD2 matching 10 bases. Trimming took 5 bases from V and 5 from J; bases not matched to a gene: 6. The CDR3 extends over 15 amino acids. Per germline, CDR1 MRHNA and CDR2 SNTAGT. The CDR3 protein is CASSYSSGGDNEQFF. The CDR3 bases are TGTGCCAGCAGTTATTCTAGCGGGGGTGACAATGAGCAGTTCTTC.

The gene calls are TRBV18 and TRBJ1-2; no reliable D call. This CDR3 contains 14 residues. V lost 2 bases, J lost 5 bases, and 12 bases lay in between. Germline CDR1 KGHSH, CDR2 LQKENI. CDR3 sequence reads: CASSPGEGRYGYTF. The CDR3 DNA follows: TGTGCCAGCTCACCAGGAGAGGGCCGGTATGGCTACACCTTC.

V and J are TRBV12-3 or TRBV12-4 and TRBJ2-7, with D possibly matching TRBD1 (6 bases). This CDR3 region has 11 residues. With 6 bases removed from V and 5 bases from J, the gap between germline ends came to 8 bases. CDR3 in amino acids: CASRRDNEQYF. The CDR3 DNA is TGTGCCAGCAGGAGGGACAACGAGCAGTACTTC.